These T cell receptor beta chains were read from a single sample in a study of cytomegalovirus exposure and HLA in healthy donors. Generated by immunoSEQ multiplex PCR, the TCRdb table keeps only in-frame clones and is missing some. The data contain around 91,000 clones, around nine tenths of them seen just once; the ten biggest clones take up roughly 8.3%. The sequenced material came from PBMCs. These receptors all come from a man younger than 40 in good health and CMV-seropositive. CDR3s include the opening cysteine and the closing phenylalanine or tryptophan. Fields, in order: D gene, clone size, V gene, J gene, CDR3 DNA, CDR3 protein. The D gene is left open where the match is weak. Rows give clone size only sometimes, using once, few, many, or a class for an expanded clone.

d_call: -
clone_size: -
v_call: TRBV28
j_call: TRBJ2-3
cdr3_nt: TGTGCCAGCAGTTTACTACAGAGAACCACAGATACGCAGTATTTT
cdr3_aa: CASSLLQRTTDTQYF

d_call: -
clone_size: -
v_call: TRBV30
j_call: TRBJ2-7
cdr3_nt: TGTGCCTGGAGTCAGGGCGGGGTCGCCTACGAGCAGTACTTC
cdr3_aa: CAWSQGGVAYEQYF

d_call: -
clone_size: -
v_call: TRBV6-6
j_call: TRBJ2-3
cdr3_nt: TGTGCCAGCAGTTACGTAGAGGCCACAGATACGCAGTATTTT
cdr3_aa: CASSYVEATDTQYF

d_call: TRBD1
clone_size: few
v_call: TRBV4-1
j_call: TRBJ2-1
cdr3_nt: TGCGCCAGCAGCCATCCCCAATGGCCCGACAGGGCTGGAAACCAGCAGTTCTTC
cdr3_aa: CASSHPQWPDRAGNQQFF

d_call: TRBD2
clone_size: -
v_call: TRBV10-1
j_call: TRBJ2-1
cdr3_nt: TGCGCCAGCAGCCCCGGGACTAGCGACAGCTCCTACAATGAGCAGTTCTTC
cdr3_aa: CASSPGTSDSSYNEQFF

d_call: -
clone_size: -
v_call: TRBV27
j_call: TRBJ2-2
cdr3_nt: TGTGCCAGCAGTTTGCTCGCGGGCACGAACACCGGGGAGCTGTTTTTT
cdr3_aa: CASSLLAGTNTGELFF

d_call: -
clone_size: -
v_call: TRBV5-5
j_call: TRBJ1-1
cdr3_nt: TGTGCCAGCAGCTTGATGAACAGGGTGAACACTGAAGCTTTCTTT
cdr3_aa: CASSLMNRVNTEAFF

d_call: -
clone_size: -
v_call: TRBV6-5
j_call: TRBJ2-1
cdr3_nt: TGTGCCAGCAGTTACTCGCCCTTAGGACTCACTGAGCAGTTCTTC
cdr3_aa: CASSYSPLGLTEQFF

d_call: TRBD1
clone_size: -
v_call: TRBV13
j_call: TRBJ2-1
cdr3_nt: TGTGCCACTCGTCCCGGGACAGGGATCCATGAGCAGTTCTTC
cdr3_aa: CATRPGTGIHEQFF

d_call: -
clone_size: -
v_call: TRBV7-2
j_call: TRBJ1-5
cdr3_nt: TGTGCCAGCAGCTTAGCCGCAGGGGCGGGCAATCAGCCCCAGCATTTT
cdr3_aa: CASSLAAGAGNQPQHF

d_call: TRBD1
clone_size: -
v_call: TRBV5-1
j_call: TRBJ2-6
cdr3_nt: TGCGCCAGCAGCTTGGAATACAGGGGCTCTGGGGCCAACGTCCTGACTTTC
cdr3_aa: CASSLEYRGSGANVLTF

d_call: -
clone_size: -
v_call: TRBV5-1
j_call: TRBJ1-1
cdr3_nt: TGCGCCAGCAGCTTCAACCCACAGGGTGAAGCTTTCTTT
cdr3_aa: CASSFNPQGEAFF

d_call: -
clone_size: -
v_call: TRBV4-1
j_call: TRBJ1-1
cdr3_nt: TGCGCCAGCAGCCACCCGGCCCGGCGGACTGAAGCTTTCTTT
cdr3_aa: CASSHPARRTEAFF

d_call: -
clone_size: once
v_call: TRBV6-4
j_call: TRBJ2-1
cdr3_nt: TGTGCCAGCAGTGACAGGGGTGGCTCCTACAATGAGCAGTTCTTC
cdr3_aa: CASSDRGGSYNEQFF

d_call: -
clone_size: -
v_call: TRBV28
j_call: TRBJ1-5
cdr3_nt: TGTGCCAGCAGTTTACCCAGGGCCCGTAGCAATCAGCCCCAGCATTTT
cdr3_aa: CASSLPRARSNQPQHF

d_call: TRBD2
clone_size: -
v_call: TRBV28
j_call: TRBJ2-1
cdr3_nt: TGTGCCAGCAGAGTCTTAGCGGGAGGGCCTTACAATGAGCAGTTCTTC
cdr3_aa: CASRVLAGGPYNEQFF

d_call: -
clone_size: -
v_call: TRBV5-1
j_call: TRBJ2-3
cdr3_nt: TGCGCCAGCAGCTTGGGTCTAGCGAGCCACACAGATACGCAGTATTTT
cdr3_aa: CASSLGLASHTDTQYF

d_call: TRBD2
clone_size: -
v_call: TRBV19
j_call: TRBJ2-1
cdr3_nt: TGTGCCAGTAGTATCCTAGCGGGAGGCCATGAGCAGTTCTTC
cdr3_aa: CASSILAGGHEQFF

d_call: TRBD2
clone_size: -
v_call: TRBV11-2
j_call: TRBJ2-3
cdr3_nt: TGTGCCAGCAGCTTAGTTTGGCGGGAGGAAACGCAGTATTTT
cdr3_aa: CASSLVWREETQYF

d_call: -
clone_size: -
v_call: TRBV7-9
j_call: TRBJ2-2
cdr3_nt: TGTGCCAGCAGCAAGACATCTACGAACACCGGGGAGCTGTTTTTT
cdr3_aa: CASSKTSTNTGELFF

d_call: -
clone_size: -
v_call: TRBV5-1
j_call: TRBJ2-3
cdr3_nt: TGCGCCAGCAGCTCGTCCGGGTTGCCAGATACGCAGTATTTT
cdr3_aa: CASSSSGLPDTQYF

d_call: TRBD2
clone_size: -
v_call: TRBV27
j_call: TRBJ2-3
cdr3_nt: TGTGCCAGCAGTAGGGGACTAGCGGGAGGGGCCAGGGATACGCAGTATTTT
cdr3_aa: CASSRGLAGGARDTQYF

d_call: -
clone_size: few
v_call: TRBV6-6
j_call: TRBJ1-1
cdr3_nt: TGTGCCAGCAGTTCACAGGTGAACACTGAAGCTTTCTTT
cdr3_aa: CASSSQVNTEAFF

d_call: -
clone_size: -
v_call: TRBV5-1
j_call: TRBJ1-1
cdr3_nt: TGCGCCAGCAGCCGAGATACCATACGACAGCCCGAGGAAGCTTTCTTT
cdr3_aa: CASSRDTIRQPEEAFF

d_call: TRBD2
clone_size: -
v_call: TRBV6-1
j_call: TRBJ2-3
cdr3_nt: TGTGCCAGCAGCGAACTAGCGCACAGCACAGATACGCAGTATTTT
cdr3_aa: CASSELAHSTDTQYF

d_call: TRBD1
clone_size: -
v_call: TRBV27
j_call: TRBJ1-1
cdr3_nt: TGTGCCAGCAGTACTCCTGGACAGGGGGGAACTGAAGCTTTCTTT
cdr3_aa: CASSTPGQGGTEAFF

d_call: TRBD2
clone_size: -
v_call: TRBV7-2
j_call: TRBJ2-3
cdr3_nt: TGTGCCACCAGACTAGCGGGGGCAGATACGCAGTATTTT
cdr3_aa: CATRLAGADTQYF

d_call: TRBD1
clone_size: -
v_call: TRBV6-6
j_call: TRBJ2-2
cdr3_nt: TGTGCCAGCAGGGGGACAGCAAACACCGGGGAGCTGTTTTTT
cdr3_aa: CASRGTANTGELFF

d_call: -
clone_size: -
v_call: TRBV9
j_call: TRBJ1-2
cdr3_nt: TGTGCCAGCAGCGCCTCTCACAGGTTCCGCAACTATGGCTACACCTTC
cdr3_aa: CASSASHRFRNYGYTF

d_call: -
clone_size: -
v_call: TRBV2
j_call: TRBJ2-7
cdr3_nt: TGTGCCAGCAGTGTGGTATTGAGCGGCGAATACGAGCAGTACTTC
cdr3_aa: CASSVVLSGEYEQYF

d_call: TRBD1
clone_size: -
v_call: TRBV19
j_call: TRBJ2-7
cdr3_nt: TGTGCCACCAGAGGGTCAGGACAGGGGTTCTACGAGCAGTACTTC
cdr3_aa: CATRGSGQGFYEQYF

d_call: -
clone_size: -
v_call: TRBV7-9
j_call: TRBJ2-2
cdr3_nt: TGTGCCAGCAGCTTCGGAGGCGCCTCGAACACCGGGGAGCTGTTTTTT
cdr3_aa: CASSFGGASNTGELFF

d_call: -
clone_size: -
v_call: TRBV18
j_call: TRBJ2-5
cdr3_nt: TGTGCCAGCTCACCTGACCTAGGGAGGGAGACCCAGTACTTC
cdr3_aa: CASSPDLGRETQYF

d_call: TRBD2
clone_size: -
v_call: TRBV18
j_call: TRBJ2-7
cdr3_nt: TGTGCCAGCTCACCAGGTAGCGGGAGTTCCTACGAGCAGTACTTC
cdr3_aa: CASSPGSGSSYEQYF

d_call: -
clone_size: -
v_call: TRBV4-1
j_call: TRBJ1-4
cdr3_nt: TGCGCCAGCAGCCAAGGGAGGGGTGAAAAACTGTTTTTT
cdr3_aa: CASSQGRGEKLFF

d_call: TRBD1
clone_size: -
v_call: TRBV5-1
j_call: TRBJ2-7
cdr3_nt: TGCGCCAGCAGACCACAGGGGGCCGACGAGCAGTACTTC
cdr3_aa: CASRPQGADEQYF

d_call: TRBD1
clone_size: once
v_call: TRBV15
j_call: TRBJ1-5
cdr3_nt: TGTGCCACCAGCAGGTTTGATACCGGGACAGGGGAAGGAAGACAGCCCCAGCATTTT
cdr3_aa: CATSRFDTGTGEGRQPQHF

d_call: TRBD1
clone_size: -
v_call: TRBV19
j_call: TRBJ1-1
cdr3_nt: TGTGCCAGTAGTCTAATGACAGGGGGGGACACTGAAGCTTTCTTT
cdr3_aa: CASSLMTGGDTEAFF

d_call: TRBD1
clone_size: -
v_call: TRBV7-2
j_call: TRBJ1-2
cdr3_nt: TGTGCCAGCAGCCCCCGACAGGGGGCCTTCCATGGCTACACCTTC
cdr3_aa: CASSPRQGAFHGYTF

d_call: -
clone_size: -
v_call: TRBV7-9
j_call: TRBJ2-5
cdr3_nt: TGTGCCAGCAGCTTAAACTCGAGGAAAGAGACCCAGTACTTC
cdr3_aa: CASSLNSRKETQYF